A selection of T cell receptor beta chains follows, all from one sample in a study of blood T cell repertoires in COVID-19. The assay was immunoSEQ multiplex PCR, and TCRdb's table has in-frame clones only and misses some. Counted here are 250,000 to 350,000 clones, 75% to 90% occurring once; the ten biggest clones make up about an eighth. Sequencing was carried out using peripheral blood. These receptors came from an older woman with COVID-19, enrolled during active disease. CDR3s include the opening cysteine and the closing phenylalanine or tryptophan. Each record gives: clone size, J gene, D gene, V gene, CDR3 DNA, CDR3 protein. D genes are given only for firm matches. The size field is filled for only some rows; it gives once, few, many or a size class.

>once|TRBJ2-3|-|TRBV19
TGTGCCAGTAGTATCGTCTGGGGGGATGGTGATACGCAGTATTTT
CASSIVWGDGDTQYF
>once|TRBJ2-7|TRBD1|TRBV28
TGTGCCAGCAGTTTACACGATGGGACAGAGGCCTACGAGCAGTACTTC
CASSLHDGTEAYEQYF
>-|TRBJ2-7|TRBD2|TRBV29-1
TGCAGCGTTGTGATAAGCGGGGGCTACGAGCAGTACTTC
CSVVISGGYEQYF
>-|TRBJ2-5|TRBD2|TRBV3-1/TRBV3-2
TGTGCCAGCAGCCGATTAGCGGGGGGGCGGGTGGAGACCCAGTACTTC
CASSRLAGGRVETQYF
>-|TRBJ2-7|-|TRBV7-3
TGTGCCAGCAGCTTAGGGGTTGCGGGTTCGTGGCGGTACGAGCAGTACTTC
CASSLGVAGSWRYEQYF
>-|TRBJ1-3|-|TRBV18
TGTGCCAGCTCACCCGACAGCTCTGGAAACACCATATATTTT
CASSPDSSGNTIYF
>once|TRBJ2-3|-|TRBV5-1
TGCGCCAGCAGCTTCGGAGAAGCAGATACGCAGTATTTT
CASSFGEADTQYF
>once|TRBJ1-2|TRBD1|TRBV5-1
TGCGCCAGCAGCTTGGGCCGCTTGGACAGGTTTTTTAACTATGGCTACACCTTC
CASSLGRLDRFFNYGYTF
>-|TRBJ2-1|TRBD1|TRBV18
TGTGCCAGCTCACGGGGACAGACAGGATACAATGAGCAGTTCTTC
CASSRGQTGYNEQFF
>-|TRBJ2-1|-|TRBV12-5
TGTGCTAGTGGTTTGTGGCAGTCGGGGTCCTACAATGAGCAGTTCTTC
CASGLWQSGSYNEQFF
>-|TRBJ1-1|-|TRBV7-9
TGTGCCAGCAGCTTAGGGGAGGGGAGGAACACTGAAGCTTTCTTT
CASSLGEGRNTEAFF
>-|TRBJ1-4|-|TRBV10-3
TGTGCCATCAGGGGCAGCGGGGATGAAAAACTGTTTTTT
CAIRGSGDEKLFF
>-|TRBJ2-2|TRBD2|TRBV27
TGTGCCAGCAGCAAGACTAGCGGGGGGCCGAACACCGGGGAGCTGTTTTTT
CASSKTSGGPNTGELFF
>-|TRBJ2-7|TRBD2|TRBV6-5
TGTGCCACCAACCGACTAGCGGGGGGGCTTTACGAGCAGTACTTC
CATNRLAGGLYEQYF
>-|TRBJ2-5|-|TRBV9
TGTGCCAGCAGCGTAGGCGGGGTGGAGACCCAGTACTTC
CASSVGGVETQYF
>-|TRBJ2-7|TRBD2|TRBV7-2
TGTGCCAGCAGCTTGTCGGCTAGCGGGGATCAGTACTTC
CASSLSASGDQYF
>-|TRBJ2-1|TRBD2|TRBV6-4
TGTGCCAGCAGTGACTCAGCGGGGGGGCCTAATGAGCAGTTCTTC
CASSDSAGGPNEQFF
>-|TRBJ1-1|-|TRBV4-2
TGTGCCAGCAGCCAACTACTCACAGGGAACACTGAAGCTTTCTTT
CASSQLLTGNTEAFF
>-|TRBJ2-3|-|TRBV5-1
TGCGCCAGCAGCTTAGGAGACGGAGGCACAGATACGCAGTATTTT
CASSLGDGGTDTQYF
>-|TRBJ1-3|-|TRBV6-5
TGTGCCAGCAGTTACTCGAACCAGGGAGGTGGAAACACCATATATTTT
CASSYSNQGGGNTIYF
>-|TRBJ2-5|-|TRBV7-2
TGTGCCAGCAGCTTCTATATCCAAGAGACCCAGTACTTC
CASSFYIQETQYF
>-|TRBJ1-4|TRBD1|TRBV4-3
TGCGCCAGCAGCCGGGACAGGGCGGCTAATGAAAAACTGTTTTTT
CASSRDRAANEKLFF
>-|TRBJ2-3|TRBD2|TRBV5-1
TGCGCCAGCAGCTTGGCTGGACTAGCGGGGGTAGGGACAGATACGCAGTATTTT
CASSLAGLAGVGTDTQYF
>few|TRBJ2-1|-|TRBV18
TGTGCCAGCGCTACAGAGGACTTCTACAATGAGCAGTTCTTC
CASATEDFYNEQFF
>-|TRBJ2-5|-|TRBV6-1
TGTGCCAGCAGTGTAATGGAGGGCGCCTTGCAAGAAGAGACCCAGTACTTC
CASSVMEGALQEETQYF
>-|TRBJ2-1|TRBD2|TRBV30
TGTGCCTGGAGTGAGCGGGGGGGAAGAGTGGAGCAGTTCTTC
CAWSERGGRVEQFF